Listed below are T cell receptor beta chains from one sample, sequenced in a study of T cells in localized non-small cell lung cancer. TCRdb's copy holds only in-frame clones and misses some; the assay was immunoSEQ multiplex PCR. The table has roughly 38,000 clones, almost 85% seen once. The sample was peripheral blood, taken before any cancer treatment. These receptors all stem from a male donor at least 60 years old with stage III squamous cell lung carcinoma. Both conserved end residues are trimmed from each CDR3. D genes are given only for firm matches. The size entry is marked missing in some rows and otherwise reads once, few, many or a size class.

d_gene | len | j_gene | abundance | v_gene | CDR3aa
- | 13 | TRBJ2-2 | - | TRBV18 | ASSGLAGVHRELF
TRBD1 | 13 | TRBJ1-2 | - | TRBV7-9 | ASSLEAGGLYGYT
- | 9 | TRBJ1-2 | - | TRBV6-5 | ASSSPYGYT
TRBD1 | 11 | TRBJ2-1 | once | TRBV2 | ASGPTGYNEQF
- | 14 | TRBJ2-2 | - | TRBV5-1 | ASSLKQVANTGELF
- | 12 | TRBJ2-2 | - | TRBV30 | AWSWAQNTGELF
- | 11 | TRBJ2-7 | - | TRBV7-2 | ASSLEPLGEQY
- | 14 | TRBJ2-2 | - | TRBV9 | ASSPRGASNTGELF
- | 11 | TRBJ2-7 | - | TRBV29-1 | SVDSGDTYEQY
- | 11 | TRBJ1-1 | - | TRBV5-1 | ASSLGQDTEAF
- | 12 | TRBJ1-1 | - | TRBV7-6 | ASSPSQLNTEAF
TRBD2 | 14 | TRBJ2-1 | once | TRBV2 | ASSGGGTSAGNEQF
TRBD1 | 13 | TRBJ2-1 | - | TRBV7-9 | ASSPDRAIFNEQF
TRBD2 | 14 | TRBJ2-1 | - | TRBV7-9 | ASSLRRTSVRNEQF
- | 12 | TRBJ2-1 | - | TRBV14 | ASSQERLYNEQF
- | 11 | TRBJ1-2 | - | TRBV7-9 | ASTNQGNYGYT
- | 13 | TRBJ2-2 | - | TRBV9 | ASRWGDTNTGELF
TRBD1 | 13 | TRBJ2-1 | - | TRBV19 | ASSRDSSSYNEQF
- | 12 | TRBJ2-7 | - | TRBV30 | AWTPPHRLYEQY
- | 10 | TRBJ1-1 | few | TRBV5-1 | ASSLFGDEAF
TRBD1 | 11 | TRBJ2-1 | - | TRBV5-1 | ASSVRDRDEQF
TRBD1 | 11 | TRBJ2-1 | - | TRBV7-2 | ASGDSPYNEQF
- | 12 | TRBJ1-4 | once | TRBV7-6 | ASSLTGPNEKLF
- | 13 | TRBJ2-2 | - | TRBV7-8 | ASSLGGYNTGELF
- | 12 | TRBJ1-1 | - | TRBV12-5 | ASGLGQAGTEAF
TRBD2 | 14 | TRBJ2-3 | - | TRBV7-9 | ASSLDERGATDTQY
- | 13 | TRBJ2-6 | once | TRBV19 | ASSIGTRRTSVLT
- | 12 | TRBJ2-7 | - | TRBV7-2 | ASSSRRSSYEQY
TRBD1 | 12 | TRBJ2-5 | - | TRBV30 | AWSVGTGPETQY
- | 12 | TRBJ2-1 | - | TRBV7-2 | ASSLTGTSNEQF